This TCR beta chain was identified during a study of cytomegalovirus exposure and HLA in healthy donors. Overall study findings and caveats: The listing of roughly 160 TCR beta chains classed them as cytomegalovirus-associated.

The PCR had 60 Vbeta and 13 Jbeta primers. Here immunoSEQ multiplex PCR was the method, and the copy in TCRdb shows in-frame clones only, minus some. The repertoire includes roughly 84,000 clones, 78% of them detected once, and less than 6% sits in the top ten. To note about this clone: As yet, its antigen is unknown.

The receptor comes from a male donor in good health and CMV-seropositive. Source material: PBMCs.

The CDR3 region is CASSTGTGNQPQHF. DNA for the CDR3: TGTGCCAGCAGCACCGGGACAGGCAATCAGCCCCAGCATTTT. V and J are TRBV5-8 and TRBJ1-5, with TRBD1 identical over 7 bases. Germline V lookup: CDR1 SGHTS, CDR2 YDEGEE. V was clipped by 4 bases and J by 2 bases; unmatched bases: 3. There are 14 residues in the CDR3.